This T cell receptor beta chain stems from a study of T cell repertoires in aging, cancer and after chemotherapy (dated by TCRdb to about 2019). Looking at the study overall: Six donor age groups were covered, ranging from 30 or younger up to 70 or older, and each group contained at least three individuals. In the solid tumor group, paired pre- and post-chemotherapy samples were obtained from brain tumor (glioblastoma) patients receiving temozolomide-based therapy. In total, the full dataset held approximately 8.4 million TCR reads. To examine immunoaging and T cell reconstitution after chemotherapy, the study profiled TCR beta repertoires in peripheral blood from healthy donors and cancer patients. Alongside under 100 healthy donors serving as a reference group, the cohort included 200 to 250 cancer patients, of whom some 94 had hematological cancers and fewer than 140 had solid cancers.

As for this clonotype: Its antigen is currently not known. The sample holds no much larger clone one base away, and base qualities are not on file.

Rearranged TRB sequences spanning V, D and J segments were amplified by multiplex touch-down PCR using a mixed TRB-A/B primer pool. Illumina adapters and sample indices were attached to the amplicons through two consecutive PCR reactions run with Phusion HS II polymerase. Amplicons were gel-purified with the NucleoSpin Gel and PCR Clean-up kit, then checked with Qubit and an Agilent 2100 Bioanalyzer. Sequencing of the libraries was done on an Illumina MiSeq with paired-end, single-indexed 600-cycle runs. The paper's data handling went like this. MiXCR versions 2.12 and 3.0.5 were used to process TRB sequences. Each unique CDR3 nucleotide sequence was counted as one clone, and only productive sequences with at least two reads were retained. The repertoire metrics were Shannon diversity, evenness, clonality (calculated as one minus evenness), and diversity profiles parameterized by alpha from 0 to 5. The IGoR algorithm was used to calculate generation probabilities of clones in the paired pre- and post-chemotherapy samples. The public reads were quality trimmed at Q25 with fastp and then assembled into clones with MiXCR by TCRdb, keeping productive beta chains. Identical CDR3 proteins give one entry, which carries the most common genes and DNA. TCRdb, not the original authors, processed these V and J calls. This sample is represented by 8,000 or so distinct CDR3 sequences; less than 70% of them were singletons. The ten largest clones take up approximately 3.5% of the sample.

Genomic DNA extracted from peripheral blood, rather than sorted cells or RNA, was used as the source for amplification of TCR beta rearrangements. Points the paper makes about the study in general: In healthy donors, the drop in TCR diversity with age came mainly from a loss of richness, whereas in cancer patients a loss of evenness also played a part. The authors noted that the repertoire data do not allow conclusions about immunological memory after chemotherapy. An increase in median generation probability over the chemotherapy interval was observed in both cancer cohorts, suggesting that the repertoire was reconstituted through rebound thymic output. Untreated patients with hematological or solid cancers showed significantly lower blood TCR diversity and higher clonality than age-matched healthy donors.

Taken from the germline V gene, the CDR1 and CDR2 loops are ENHRY and SYGVKD. The CDR3 holds 14 amino acids from the cysteine to the phenylalanine. Just the 42-base CDR3 DNA is kept, in frame starting at base 1. V is pared back by 0 bases and J by 6 bases, with 6 bases lying between the germline termini. The receptor's source is a human donor with a solid tumor. Here the chain combines TRBV10-3 and TRBJ1-6; the D gene lacks a confident call. What was sequenced was blood. The CDR3 in this case is CAISESPVNSPLHF. The DNA sequence is TGTGCCATCAGTGAGTCCCCGGTTAATTCACCCCTCCACTTT.